The subject of this entry is one T cell receptor (beta chain). The Seattle site enrolled patients during active infection and followed them longitudinally. Germline CDR1 reads MNHNS; CDR2 reads SASEGT. The CDR3 extends over 15 amino acids. V lost 3 bases to trimming and J lost 4 bases, with 14 bases between them. This entry comes from a study of blood T cell repertoires in COVID-19. Study overall: The United States, Italy and Spain supplied acute and convalescent COVID-19 samples. PBMCs, B-cell-depleted T cells, or T cells provided the cDNA or gDNA that made up the material.

Study processing details: How many nucleated cells were present was estimated from reference gene primer amplification. Some clones are missing from TCRdb's copy, which holds only in-frame ones; the method was immunoSEQ multiplex PCR. The V and J calls and the clone size are those of that table, but D and trimming were determined from the DNA. The sample has 100,000 to 150,000 clones, around 88% seen once; the top ten hold about 4.4%. The J gene is TRBJ2-3, the V gene TRBV6-1; D may be TRBD2 (6 bases). Input material: peripheral blood. This TCR derives from a man aged 60 to 69 with COVID-19, enrolled during active disease. The CDR3 here is CASSDGIWGADTQYF. Here the CDR3 DNA reads TGTGCCAGCAGTGACGGGATATGGGGGGCAGATACGCAGTATTTT.